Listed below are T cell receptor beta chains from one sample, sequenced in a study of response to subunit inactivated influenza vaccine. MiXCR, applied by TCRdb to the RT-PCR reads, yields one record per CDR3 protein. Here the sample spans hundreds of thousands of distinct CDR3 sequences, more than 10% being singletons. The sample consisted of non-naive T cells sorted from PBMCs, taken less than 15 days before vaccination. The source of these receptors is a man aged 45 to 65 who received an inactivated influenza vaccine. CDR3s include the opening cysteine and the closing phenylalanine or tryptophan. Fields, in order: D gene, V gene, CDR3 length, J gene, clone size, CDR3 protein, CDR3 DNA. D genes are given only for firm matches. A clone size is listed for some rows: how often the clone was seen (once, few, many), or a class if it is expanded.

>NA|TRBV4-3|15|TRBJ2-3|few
CASSQERLAVDTQYF
TGCGCCAGCAGCCAAGAACGGCTAGCCGTGGATACGCAGTATTTT
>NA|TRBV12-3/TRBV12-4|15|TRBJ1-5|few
CASSFAGLGNQPQHF
TGTGCCAGCAGTTTCGCGGGTTTGGGCAATCAGCCCCAGCATTTT
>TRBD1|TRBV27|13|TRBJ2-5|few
CASSGDSRGAQYF
TGTGCCAGCTCTGGGGACAGCCGTGGGGCCCAGTACTTC
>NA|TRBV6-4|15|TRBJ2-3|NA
CASSRTDGGADTQYF
TGTGCCAGCAGCCGGACGGACGGAGGTGCAGATACGCAGTATTTT
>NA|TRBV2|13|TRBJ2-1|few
CASSDGGGVEQFF
TGTGCCAGCAGTGATGGCGGAGGAGTTGAGCAGTTCTTC
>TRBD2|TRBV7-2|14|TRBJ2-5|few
CASSHLGGMQTQYF
TGTGCCAGCAGCCACCTCGGGGGGATGCAGACCCAGTACTTC
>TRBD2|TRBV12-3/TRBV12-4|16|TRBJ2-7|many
CASSSTRTSGAYEQYF
TGTGCCAGCAGTTCCACCCGGACTAGCGGGGCCTACGAGCAGTACTTC
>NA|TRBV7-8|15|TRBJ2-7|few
CASSLEPALNYEQYF
TGTGCCAGCAGCTTAGAGCCAGCCTTAAACTACGAGCAGTACTTC
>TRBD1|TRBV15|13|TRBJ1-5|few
CATSSLGTGKQHF
TGTGCCACCAGCAGCCTTGGGACAGGTAAACAGCATTTT
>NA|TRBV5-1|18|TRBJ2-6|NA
CASSSTGGQSSGANVLTF
TGCGCCAGCAGCTCTACGGGGGGCCAGAGCTCTGGGGCCAACGTCCTGACTTTC
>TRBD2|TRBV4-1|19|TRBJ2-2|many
CASSPQIIRLADSTGELFF
TGCGCCAGCAGCCCGCAGATCATTCGACTAGCGGATTCCACCGGGGAGCTGTTTTTT
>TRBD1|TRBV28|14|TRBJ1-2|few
CASKYPGTDYGYTF
TGTGCCAGCAAGTACCCCGGGACAGACTATGGCTACACCTTC
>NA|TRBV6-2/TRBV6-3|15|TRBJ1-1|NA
CASKLTFQGHTEAFF
TGTGCCAGCAAGCTGACATTTCAGGGGCACACTGAAGCTTTCTTT
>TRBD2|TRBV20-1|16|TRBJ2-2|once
CCASGTSGGRNGELFF
TGCTGTGCTAGTGGTACTAGCGGGGGGAGGAACGGGGAGCTGTTTTTT
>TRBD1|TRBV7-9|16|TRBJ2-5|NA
CASSQIIWDRQETQYF
TGTGCCAGCAGCCAGATCATCTGGGACAGACAAGAGACCCAGTACTTC
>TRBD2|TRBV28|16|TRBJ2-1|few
CASSLYPSGAYNEQFF
TGTGCCAGCAGTTTATATCCTAGCGGGGCCTACAATGAGCAGTTCTTC
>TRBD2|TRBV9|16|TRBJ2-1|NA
CASSVGLAGAYNEQFF
TGTGCCAGCAGCGTGGGCCTAGCGGGGGCCTACAATGAGCAGTTCTTC
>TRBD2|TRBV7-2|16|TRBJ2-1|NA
CASSPRTSGSHVEQFF
TGTGCCAGCAGCCCTCGGACTAGCGGGAGTCATGTGGAGCAGTTCTTC
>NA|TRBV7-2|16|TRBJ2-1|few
CASSKQGVNSYNEQFF
TGTGCCAGCAGCAAACAAGGGGTCAACTCCTACAATGAGCAGTTCTTC
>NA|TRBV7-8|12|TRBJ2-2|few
CASSLASGELFF
TGTGCCAGCAGCTTAGCGTCCGGGGAGCTGTTTTTT
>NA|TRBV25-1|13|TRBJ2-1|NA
CASRGVGYNEQFF
TGTGCCAGCAGGGGAGTGGGGTACAATGAGCAGTTCTTC
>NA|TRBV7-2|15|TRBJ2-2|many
CASSLDGRGRWELFF
TGTGCCAGCAGCTTAGACGGCAGGGGAAGGTGGGAGCTGTTTTTT
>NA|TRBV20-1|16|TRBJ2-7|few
CSARGGGEGSSYEQYF
TGCAGTGCTAGAGGAGGGGGGGAGGGGAGCTCCTACGAGCAGTACTTC
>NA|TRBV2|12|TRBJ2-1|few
CASSVTRGEQFF
TGTGCCAGCAGTGTGACCAGAGGGGAGCAGTTCTTC
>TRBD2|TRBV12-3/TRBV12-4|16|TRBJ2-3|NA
CASSQLAEWITDTQYF
TGTGCCAGCTCTCAGCTAGCGGAGTGGATCACAGATACGCAGTATTTT
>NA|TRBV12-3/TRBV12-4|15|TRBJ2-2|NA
CASSLLGAYTGELFF
TGTGCCAGCAGTTTACTCGGCGCCTACACCGGGGAGCTGTTTTTT
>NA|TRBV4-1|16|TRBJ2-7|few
CASSLRVGGGLYEQYF
TGCGCCAGCAGCCTCAGGGTGGGTGGTGGACTATACGAGCAGTACTTC
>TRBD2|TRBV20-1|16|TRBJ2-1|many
CTILAGWGSSYNEQFF
TGCACCATCCTAGCGGGGTGGGGAAGCTCCTACAATGAGCAGTTCTTC
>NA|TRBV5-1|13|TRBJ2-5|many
CASSLGSQETQYF
TGCGCCAGCAGCTTGGGGAGCCAAGAGACCCAGTACTTC
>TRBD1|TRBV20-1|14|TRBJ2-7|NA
CSATRWDSSYEQYF
TGCAGTGCTACGAGATGGGACAGTTCCTACGAGCAGTACTTC
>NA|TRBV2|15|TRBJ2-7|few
CASSEGTGSSYEQYF
TGTGCCAGCAGTGAAGGAACAGGAAGCTCCTACGAGCAGTACTTC
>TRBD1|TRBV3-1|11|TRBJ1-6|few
CASSNRGPLHF
TGTGCCAGCAGCAACAGGGGTCCCCTCCACTTT
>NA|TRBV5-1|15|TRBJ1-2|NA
CASSRDISTNYGYTF
TGCGCCAGCAGCCGCGACATTTCCACTAACTATGGCTACACCTTC
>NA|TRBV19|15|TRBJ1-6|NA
CASSISGRDNSPLHF
TGTGCCAGTAGTATTTCGGGACGAGATAATTCACCCCTCCACTTT
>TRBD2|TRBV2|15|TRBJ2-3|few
CASSGEGRRTDTQYF
TGTGCCAGCAGTGGGGAGGGACGGCGGACAGATACGCAGTATTTT
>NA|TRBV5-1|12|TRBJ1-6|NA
CASSLEGSPLHF
TGCGCCAGCAGCTTGGAAGGGTCACCCCTCCACTTT
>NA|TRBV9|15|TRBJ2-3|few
CASSGGGLSTDTQYF
TGTGCCAGCAGCGGGGGAGGTCTGAGCACAGATACGCAGTATTTT
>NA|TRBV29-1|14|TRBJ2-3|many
CSARWGVRTDTQYF
TGCAGCGCCCGGTGGGGGGTCCGCACAGATACGCAGTATTTT
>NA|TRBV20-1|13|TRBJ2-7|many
CSARVTGTEEQYF
TGCAGTGCTAGGGTCACGGGGACCGAGGAGCAGTACTTC
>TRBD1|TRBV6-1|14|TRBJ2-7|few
CASRQGTASYEQYF
TGTGCCAGCAGGCAAGGGACAGCGAGTTACGAGCAGTACTTC
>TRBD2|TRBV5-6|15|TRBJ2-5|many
CASSHAGLAEETQYF
TGTGCCAGCAGCCATGCGGGACTAGCGGAAGAGACCCAGTACTTC
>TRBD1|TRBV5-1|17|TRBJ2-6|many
CASSRKAQGDGANVLTF
TGCGCCAGCAGCCGAAAAGCACAGGGGGATGGGGCCAACGTCCTGACTTTC
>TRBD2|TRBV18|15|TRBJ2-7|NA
CASSPPSGRYNEQYF
TGTGCCAGCTCACCACCAAGCGGGAGGTATAACGAGCAGTACTTC
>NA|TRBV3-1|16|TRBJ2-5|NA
CASSQDWVGNQETQYF
TGTGCCAGCAGCCAAGATTGGGTAGGGAACCAAGAGACCCAGTACTTC
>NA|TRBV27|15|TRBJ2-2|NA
CASSLQGGRDGELFF
TGTGCCAGCAGTTTACAGGGGGGCCGTGACGGGGAGCTGTTTTTT
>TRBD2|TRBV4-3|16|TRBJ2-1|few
CASSQEVGTSGNEQFF
TGCGCCAGCAGCCAAGAAGTCGGCACTAGCGGGAATGAGCAGTTCTTC
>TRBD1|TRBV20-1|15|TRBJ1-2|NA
CSAQSGQGKNYGYTF
TGCAGTGCCCAATCGGGACAGGGAAAAAACTATGGCTACACCTTC
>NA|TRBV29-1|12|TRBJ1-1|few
CSVMSANTEAFF
TGCAGCGTTATGAGTGCGAACACTGAAGCTTTCTTT
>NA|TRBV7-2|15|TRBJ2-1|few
CASSLRGADGNEQFF
TGTGCCAGCAGCTTACGCGGGGCCGACGGTAATGAGCAGTTCTTC
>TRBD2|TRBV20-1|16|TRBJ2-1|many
CSARDRGLEKANEQFF
TGCAGTGCTAGAGATCGGGGACTAGAAAAAGCGAATGAGCAGTTCTTC
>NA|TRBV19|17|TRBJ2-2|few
CASSRDSPYRGTGELFF
TGTGCCAGTTCAAGGGACTCCCCATACCGCGGTACCGGGGAGCTGTTTTTT